The source of this TCR beta chain is a study of T cell responses to AZD1222 COVID-19 vaccine. CDR1 is SGDLS and CDR2 is YYNGEE in the germline V gene. Trimming shortened V by 4 bases and J by 2 bases, and 15 bases separated the two germline ends. The CDR3 totals 15 residues. Findings and limits, study-wide: Among AZD1222 vaccinees, only 5 to 7 were seropositive at baseline. Clonal diversity may have been underestimated, and the donors were mostly white British, with more females than males. Spike-specific TCR breadth and depth rose after two AZD1222 doses.

Profiling relied on immunoSEQ multiplex PCR, and the TCRdb table lists in-frame clones only, not all of them. Among roughly 120,000 clones listed, about 91% were seen once. In the case of this clone: The antigen remains unidentified.

The J gene is TRBJ2-5, the V gene TRBV9; the D is unclear. This sequence was found in an adult who received the AZD1222 COVID-19 vaccine. This sample comprised peripheral blood, obtained 28 days after the second AZD1222 dose. The CDR3 loop reads CASSHRTADQETQYF. As DNA, the CDR3 is TGTGCCAGCAGCCATCGTACGGCCGATCAAGAGACCCAGTACTTC.